A selection of T cell receptor beta chains follows, all from one sample in a study of cytotoxic CD8 clonotypes in ibrutinib-treated CLL. Produced via immunoSEQ multiplex PCR; TCRdb's table is partial and in-frame only. This sample yields fewer than 75,000 clones, of which roughly 71% are seen a single time; 43% belongs to the top ten. The sequencing used PBMCs, collected after 12 months of ibrutinib treatment. These receptors originate from a human donor with chronic lymphocytic leukemia. Each CDR3 is given with its conserved first and last residue. D genes are given only for firm matches. Clone size is stated in some rows and not others, as once, few, many or a class when expanded.

J gene: TRBJ1-4
D gene: -
V gene: TRBV30
clone size: -
CDR3 protein: CAWNPALNEKLFF
CDR3 DNA: TGTGCCTGGAACCCAGCTCTTAATGAAAAACTGTTTTTT

J gene: TRBJ1-3
D gene: -
V gene: TRBV2
clone size: once
CDR3 protein: CASSAGGGGNTIYF
CDR3 DNA: TGTGCCAGCAGTGCGGGGGGAGGAGGAAACACCATATATTTT

J gene: TRBJ2-3
D gene: -
V gene: TRBV7-9
clone size: -
CDR3 protein: CASSSPLDVDTQYF
CDR3 DNA: TGTGCCAGCAGCTCCCCACTAGACGTAGATACGCAGTATTTT

J gene: TRBJ2-2
D gene: TRBD2
V gene: TRBV10-2
clone size: -
CDR3 protein: CASQAGGRFTGELFF
CDR3 DNA: TGCGCCAGCCAAGCGGGAGGAAGGTTCACCGGGGAGCTGTTTTTT

J gene: TRBJ2-5
D gene: -
V gene: TRBV28
clone size: -
CDR3 protein: CASSLGGSLQETQYF
CDR3 DNA: TGTGCCAGCAGTTTAGGTGGTAGCCTCCAAGAGACCCAGTACTTC

J gene: TRBJ1-5
D gene: -
V gene: TRBV2
clone size: -
CDR3 protein: CASSADYSNQPQHF
CDR3 DNA: TGTGCCAGCAGTGCGGATTATAGCAATCAGCCCCAGCATTTT

J gene: TRBJ1-1
D gene: -
V gene: TRBV2
clone size: -
CDR3 protein: CASSESLENTEAFF
CDR3 DNA: TGTGCCAGCAGTGAAAGCTTGGAGAACACTGAAGCTTTCTTT

J gene: TRBJ2-1
D gene: TRBD2
V gene: TRBV9
clone size: -
CDR3 protein: CASSVGVAGANEQFF
CDR3 DNA: TGTGCCAGCAGCGTCGGGGTAGCGGGGGCTAATGAGCAGTTCTTC

J gene: TRBJ2-4
D gene: -
V gene: TRBV5-4
clone size: -
CDR3 protein: CASSLAGNIQYF
CDR3 DNA: TGTGCCAGCAGCTTGGCTGGAAACATTCAGTACTTC

J gene: TRBJ2-1
D gene: -
V gene: TRBV6-5
clone size: -
CDR3 protein: CASSPGLYSYNEQFF
CDR3 DNA: TGTGCCAGCAGTCCCGGGCTATACTCCTACAATGAGCAGTTCTTC

J gene: TRBJ2-2
D gene: -
V gene: TRBV11-3
clone size: -
CDR3 protein: CASTDKQSNTGELFF
CDR3 DNA: TGTGCCAGCACCGACAAACAAAGTAACACCGGGGAGCTGTTTTTT

J gene: TRBJ2-3
D gene: -
V gene: TRBV13
clone size: -
CDR3 protein: CASSLRQLTGGTDTQYF
CDR3 DNA: TGTGCCAGCAGCTTACGACAACTCACAGGAGGCACAGATACGCAGTATTTT

J gene: TRBJ2-2
D gene: TRBD1
V gene: TRBV2
clone size: -
CDR3 protein: CASRVDRGPTGELFF
CDR3 DNA: TGTGCCAGCAGGGTAGACAGGGGCCCGACCGGGGAGCTGTTTTTT

J gene: TRBJ2-7
D gene: TRBD1
V gene: TRBV18
clone size: -
CDR3 protein: CASSPNRGYEQYF
CDR3 DNA: TGTGCCAGCTCACCAAACAGGGGGTACGAGCAGTACTTC

J gene: TRBJ2-7
D gene: -
V gene: TRBV18
clone size: few
CDR3 protein: CASSRTASYEQYF
CDR3 DNA: TGTGCCAGCTCGCGGACAGCCTCCTACGAGCAGTACTTC